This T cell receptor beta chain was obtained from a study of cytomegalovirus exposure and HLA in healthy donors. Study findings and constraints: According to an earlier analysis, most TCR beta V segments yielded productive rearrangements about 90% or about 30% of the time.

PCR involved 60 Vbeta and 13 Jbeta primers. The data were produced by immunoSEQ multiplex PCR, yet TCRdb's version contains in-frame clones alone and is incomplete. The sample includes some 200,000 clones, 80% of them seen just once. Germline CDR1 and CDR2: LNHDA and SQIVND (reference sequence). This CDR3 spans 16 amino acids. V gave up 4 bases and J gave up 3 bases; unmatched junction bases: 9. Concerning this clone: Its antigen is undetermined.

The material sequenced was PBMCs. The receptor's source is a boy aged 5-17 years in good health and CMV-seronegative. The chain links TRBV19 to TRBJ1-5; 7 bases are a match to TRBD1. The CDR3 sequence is CASSNPQGSPNQPQHF. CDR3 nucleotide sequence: TGTGCCAGTAGTAATCCACAGGGGAGTCCCAATCAGCCCCAGCATTTT.